The 14 T cell receptor beta chains reported below all come from one sample, sequenced in a study of Ad26.COV2.S vaccination and SARS-CoV-2 variants. Treatment of the sample: about 20 received Ad26.COV2.S at low or high dose, single or two shots; a few received placebo; per-sample allocation not given. Sampling was done on day 63 after the first vaccine or placebo injection. TCRdb keeps only in-frame clones here, not all; method: immunoSEQ multiplex PCR. The table records about 480,000 clones, 70% to 90% of them present only once. Specimen: peripheral blood, collected in a trial of Ad26.COV2.S vaccine versus placebo. The receptors were gathered from a person aged 18 to 59 who received the Ad26.COV2.S COVID-19 vaccine or a placebo.

In this sample, this clone turned up a few times. This rearrangement joins TRBV7-9 to TRBJ2-3; perhaps TRBD2 as D (5 bases). Trimming removed 5 bases at V and 3 bases at J, with 12 bases between. CDR3 length: 14 amino acids. In germline, CDR1 is SEHNR, CDR2 FQNEAQ (reference sequence). The CDR3, as DNA: TGTGCCAGCAGCCTGGTCCGGGATACAGATACGCAGTATTTT. The encoded protein is CASSLVRDTDTQYF.

The chain has TRBV27 and TRBJ2-1; TRBD2 matches at 8 bases. Trimming removed 2 bases from V and 7 bases from J; junction bases left unmatched: 7. The CDR3 extends over 15 amino acids. From germline, CDR1 is MNHEY and CDR2 SMNVEV (reference sequence). CDR3 sequence: CASSLTGGPLNEQFF. In nucleotides, the CDR3 is TGTGCCAGCAGTTTAACGGGAGGGCCTTTGAATGAGCAGTTCTTC.

To note about this clone: This specimen includes other DNA sequences encoding the same CDR3. The chain couples TRBV5-1 to TRBJ1-1; D remains ambiguous. This CDR3 is 14 amino acids long. Germline V gene data show CDR1 as SGHRS and CDR2 as YFSETQ. V lost 0 bases to trimming and J lost 1 base, with 7 bases between them. The CDR3 sequence: CASSLATANTEAFF. The DNA of the CDR3 is TGCGCCAGCAGCTTGGCTACAGCGAACACTGAAGCTTTCTTT.

The chain uses TRBV7-2 and TRBJ2-7, with a possible D match to TRBD2 (5 bases). V was clipped by 3 bases and J by 3 bases, with 6 bases between them. Germline V lookup: CDR1 SGHTA, CDR2 FQGNSA. The CDR3 covers 12 residues. CDR3 sequence (DNA): TGTGCCAGCAGCTTTGCGGGCTACGAGCAGTACTTC. Protein product: CASSFAGYEQYF.

About this clone itself: Other DNA sequences in the sample encode the same CDR3. This chain joins TRBV5-1 and TRBJ2-1, with a weak D call TRBD2 (6 bases). The V end was cut by 0 bases, the J end by 10 bases, with 8 bases between. CDR1 and CDR2 (germline): SGHRS, YFSETQ. The CDR3 is made up of 12 amino acids. CDR3 DNA sequence: TGCGCCAGCAGCTTGGGGACTACCGAGCAGTTCTTC. Protein: CASSLGTTEQFF.

The chain employs TRBV9 and TRBJ2-2; the D gene is possibly TRBD1 (6 bases). The germline V and J ends were trimmed by 0 bases and 1 base, with 13 bases remaining between them. Germline CDR1 SGDLS, CDR2 YYNGEE. The CDR3 runs to 17 residues. The CDR3 reads CASSVAGAGLNTGELFF. The CDR3, as DNA: TGTGCCAGCAGCGTAGCAGGGGCCGGGTTGAACACCGGGGAGCTGTTTTTT. Full variable domain (missing parts from reference TRBV9 and TRBJ2-2): DSGVTQTPKHLITATGQRVTLRCSPRSGDLSVYWYQQSLDQGLQFLIQYYNGEERAKGNILERFSAQQFPDLHSELNLSSLELGDSALYFCASSVAGAGLNTGELFFGEGSRLTVL.

The chain recombines TRBV24-1 with TRBJ2-6, with 7 bases aligning to TRBD1. The germline CDR1 and CDR2 sequences are KGHDR and SFDVKD. The CDR3 contains 16 residues. V gave up 5 bases and J gave up 1 base; unmatched junction bases: 4. Written as DNA, the CDR3 is TGTGCCACCAGTGTGGACAGGACGTCTGGGGCCAACGTCCTGACTTTC. Translation: CATSVDRTSGANVLTF.

J is TRBJ2-7 and V is TRBV28, with D tentatively TRBD2 (5 bases). Germline CDR1 MDHEN, CDR2 SYDVKM. The CDR3 totals 15 residues. The V end was cut by 6 bases, the J end by 5 bases, with 20 bases between. The DNA of the CDR3 is TGTGCCAGCAGCAAATACGGGTCCGAGGGCAACGAGCAGTACTTC. Translated, it gives CASSKYGSEGNEQYF.

The rearrangement links TRBV29-1 to TRBJ1-1; D is undetermined. CDR3 length equals 13 residues. Trimming stripped 4 bases from V and 1 base from J, with 10 bases between. The germline V gene encodes CDR1 SQVTM and CDR2 ANQGSEA. The CDR3 spells CSVVRFQNTEAFF. In nucleotides, the CDR3 is TGCAGCGTTGTGCGGTTTCAGAACACTGAAGCTTTCTTT. The entire variable domain, with the rest obtained from reference TRBV29-1 and TRBJ1-1, is as follows: SAVISQKPSRDICQRGTSLTIQCQVDSQVTMMFWYRQQPGQSLTLIATANQGSEATYESGFVIDKFPISRPNLTFSTLTVSNMSPEDSSIYLCSVVRFQNTEAFFGQGTRLTVV.

This clone has only one observation. This chain links TRBV30 with TRBJ1-5, with a tentative D call TRBD1 (5 bases). The V gene's germline CDR1 is GTSNPN and CDR2 SVGIG (reference sequence). This CDR3 region has 17 residues. The V end was cut by 1 base, the J end by 1 base, with 17 bases between. CDR3 sequence (DNA): TGTGCCTGGAGTGGCGGGGCGGGGATTCAAAGCAATCAGCCCCAGCATTTT. Its translation: CAWSGGAGIQSNQPQHF.

V is TRBV18 and J is TRBJ2-7, with TRBD1 matching over 8 bases. J gave up 1 base and V 3 bases, and 5 bases lay outside the gene matches. Per germline, CDR1 KGHSH and CDR2 LQKENI. CDR3 length: 15 residues. CDR3 amino acids: CASSPKGQASYEQYF. CDR3 bases: TGTGCCAGCTCACCTAAGGGACAGGCTTCCTACGAGCAGTACTTC.

J is TRBJ1-5 and V is TRBV18; the match to TRBD1 covers 9 bases. Trimming removed 8 bases from V and 6 bases from J; junction bases left unmatched: 11. The CDR3 consists of 15 residues. Germline lookup yields CDR1 KGHSH and CDR2 LQKENI. In DNA, the CDR3 is TGTGCCAGCAAACAGACAGGGGGGATAATTCAGCCCCAGCATTTT. This gives the protein CASKQTGGIIQPQHF. The variable domain in full, completed from reference TRBV18 and TRBJ1-5, reads NAGVMQNPRHLVRRRGQEARLRCSPMKGHSHVYWYRQLPEEGLKFMVYLQKENIIDESGMPKERFSAEFPKEGPSILRIQQVVRGDSAAYFCASKQTGGIIQPQHFGDGTRLSIL.

The CDR3 sequence is CAWTGRISGNTIYF. CDR3 coding DNA: TGTGCCTGGACGGGGCGGATCTCTGGAAACACCATATATTTT. The chain carries TRBV30 and TRBJ1-3; D might be TRBD1 (5 bases). This CDR3 comprises 14 residues. In germline, CDR1 is GTSNPN, CDR2 SVGIG (reference sequence). Trimming took 4 bases from V and 0 from J, leaving 10 bases between them.

This chain links TRBV3-1 (or the pseudogene TRBV3-2) with TRBJ1-4; D is perhaps TRBD1 (6 bases). The CDR3 contains 16 residues. From germline, CDR1 is LGHDT and CDR2 YNNKEL (reference sequence). Deletions cut 4 bases from V and 3 bases from J, with 15 bases between. The CDR3 reads CASSPRGGASNEKLFF. The CDR3 DNA sequence: TGTGCCAGCAGCCCACGCGGGGGCGCGTCTAATGAAAAACTGTTTTTT.